This T cell receptor beta chain was profiled in a study of shared clonotypes between healthy human individuals. Overall study findings and caveats: For sorted subsets, rarefaction showed incomplete sequencing despite large depth.

Worth noting for this clone: Antigen specificity is unknown.

Trimming cost V 3 bases and J 8 bases; bases outside gene matches: 6. This CDR3 comprises 13 residues. Germline CDR1 is SGHNT and CDR2 is YYREEE (reference sequence). Sequenced by immunoSEQ multiplex PCR; TCRdb stores in-frame clones only, minus some. Among about 680,000 clones listed, approximately 79% were seen once. Sequencing was carried out using memory CD4+ T cells sorted from blood. The subset was: CD45RA-negative fraction. The receptor comes from a woman aged 25 to 45 in good health. V is TRBV5-4 and J is TRBJ1-2; 8 nucleotides agree with TRBD1. CDR3: CASSWDRLSGYTF. The CDR3 DNA sequence: TGTGCCAGCAGCTGGGACAGGTTGAGCGGCTACACCTTC.